Listed here are 30 T cell receptor beta chains from one sample, sequenced in a study of T cell repertoires in cytomegalovirus infection. TCRdb passed the reads through MiXCR, listing each CDR3 protein once. The sample shows 450,000 to 550,000 distinct CDR3 sequences, about 42% of them seen only once. These TCRs' antigens remain unknown. This sample comprised cultured PBMCs, obtained from culture after CMV antigen stimulation. The receptor source for this set is a human donor in good health (CMV status not recorded). Some clones in this sample may be carry-over from other donors' samples.

The rearrangement links TRBV12-3 or TRBV12-4 to TRBJ1-6, with D perhaps TRBD1 (6 bases). This CDR3 spans 13 amino acids. V lost 3 bases to trimming and J lost 11 bases, with 11 bases between them. This CDR3 reads CASSLTTGAPLHF. The DNA of the CDR3 is TGTGCCAGCAGTTTGACGACAGGAGCACCCCTCCACTTT.

The chain employs TRBV6-2 or TRBV6-3 and TRBJ2-1; D is uncertain. Per germline, CDR1 MNHEY and CDR2 SVGEGT. The CDR3 length is 16 residues. The V gene lost 0 bases and the J gene lost 0 bases, with 9 bases spanning the gap. In nucleotides, the CDR3 is TGTGCCAGCAGTTACTCGTCGGAGCGCTCCTACAATGAGCAGTTCTTC. It yields the protein CASSYSSERSYNEQFF.

This chain uses TRBV10-3 with TRBJ1-2; 7 positions match TRBD1. The CDR3 contains 15 residues. From germline, CDR1 is ENHRY and CDR2 SYGVKD. J was trimmed by 1 base and V by 2 bases; bases with no gene match: 4. The CDR3 is CAISEARDSNYGYTF. The DNA for the CDR3 is TGTGCCATCAGTGAGGCTCGGGACAGTAACTATGGCTACACCTTC.

The gene calls are TRBV11-2 and TRBJ1-1; 9 nucleotides agree with TRBD1. V shed 2 bases, J shed 7 bases, and the junction held 8 bases outside the gene matches. Germline V lookup: CDR1 SGHAT, CDR2 FQNNGV. The CDR3 extends over 15 amino acids. The CDR3 DNA reads TGTGCCAGCAGCTTAACAGGGGGCAGGCGCGGTGAAGCTTTCTTT. Its protein product is CASSLTGGRRGEAFF.

The chain is built from TRBV6-5 and TRBJ2-7, with 13 nucleotides matching TRBD2. The length of the CDR3 is 16 residues. Trimming removed 5 bases from V and 6 bases from J; junction bases left unmatched: 10. CDR1 MNHEY and CDR2 SVGAGI come from the germline V gene. The CDR3, as DNA: TGTGCCAGCAGTGAAACCGGGACTAGCGGGGCCTGCGAGCAGTACTTC. Amino acid sequence: CASSETGTSGACEQYF.

The sample holds a few counts of this clonotype. V gene TRBV6-6 combines with J gene TRBJ1-2, with D possibly matching TRBD1 (5 bases). V lost 6 bases to trimming and J lost 5 bases, with 10 bases between them. The CDR3 totals 12 residues. CDR1 and CDR2 (germline): MNHNY, SVGAGI (reference sequence). DNA for the CDR3: TGTGCCAGCAGCCAGGGAACTTATGGCTACACCTTC. It codes for CASSQGTYGYTF.

The J gene is TRBJ2-3, the V gene TRBV7-9, with TRBD2 matching over 11 bases. This CDR3 region has 16 residues. V dropped 4 bases and J dropped 4; count of bases not matched to a gene: 7. Germline loops: CDR1 SEHNR, CDR2 FQNEAQ (reference sequence). The CDR3 protein is CASSSPTSGNPDTQYF. DNA for the CDR3: TGTGCCAGCAGCTCTCCGACTAGCGGGAACCCAGATACGCAGTATTTT.

J is TRBJ2-3 and V is TRBV2, with D possibly matching TRBD1 (6 bases). The CDR3 has 15 amino acids. Germline V gene data show CDR1 as SNHLY and CDR2 as FYNNEI. V gave up 6 bases and J gave up 2 bases, with 15 bases separating them. CDR3 nucleotide sequence: TGTGCCAGCAGCGTGGGCAGGGGAGACACAGATACGCAGTATTTT. Translating it yields CASSVGRGDTDTQYF. Drawing the rest from reference TRBV2 and TRBJ2-3, the complete variable domain is EPEVTQTPSHQVTQMGQEVILRCVPISNHLYFYWYRQILGQKVEFLVSFYNNEISEKSEIFDDQFSVERPDGSNFTLKIRSTKLEDSAMYFCASSVGRGDTDTQYFGPGTRLTVL.

The chain joins TRBV28 to TRBJ1-1; D ambiguous. Germline assignment: CDR1 MDHEN and CDR2 SYDVKM. The CDR3 loop spans 14 amino acids. Trimming removed 3 bases from V and 0 bases from J, with 8 bases in between. The CDR3 loop reads CASSLRQLNTEAFF. In DNA form, the CDR3 reads TGTGCCAGCAGTTTGCGGCAGCTGAACACTGAAGCTTTCTTT.

There are a few counts of this clonotype. The chain has TRBV7-7 and TRBJ2-2; 8 nucleotides align to TRBD1. The CDR3 runs to 13 residues. Germline V gives CDR1 SSHAT, CDR2 FNYEAQ (reference sequence). V was clipped by 10 bases and J by 5 bases; unmatched bases: 6. As DNA, the CDR3 is TGTGCCACATGGGACAGGAAAACCGGGGAGCTGTTTTTT. It yields the protein CATWDRKTGELFF.

The chain is built from TRBV12-3 or TRBV12-4 and TRBJ1-5; 7 bases match TRBD1. CDR3 length: 18 amino acids. After removal of 4 bases from V and 2 bases from J, the junction contained 14 bases not matched to a gene. The CDR3 protein is CASSSSSGAGGGNQPQHF. The CDR3 DNA follows: TGTGCCAGCAGTTCCTCGAGTGGGGCAGGGGGAGGCAATCAGCCCCAGCATTTT.

The chain carries TRBV20-1 and TRBJ1-5, with 11 bases lining up with TRBD1. Germline assignment: CDR1 DFQATT and CDR2 SNEGSKA (reference sequence). There are 14 residues in the CDR3. CDR3: CSAPGQGEAQPQHF. CDR3 sequence (DNA): TGCAGCGCGCCGGGACAGGGGGAGGCTCAGCCCCAGCATTTT.

This clonotype was picked up a small number of times. V is TRBV7-9 and J is TRBJ1-3; D is uncertain. Trimming removed 1 base at V and 0 bases at J, with 7 bases between. Germline lookup yields CDR1 SEHNR and CDR2 FQNEAQ (reference sequence). The CDR3 has 15 amino acids. CDR3 in amino acids: CASSLDQSSGNTIYF. The CDR3 nucleotides read TGTGCCAGCAGCTTAGACCAGTCCTCTGGAAACACCATATATTTT.

This chain links TRBV4-1 with TRBJ2-5; D perhaps matches TRBD2 (6 bases). This CDR3 region has 13 residues. V was shortened by 4 bases and J by 4 bases, with 10 bases between the two germline ends. Germline CDR1 and CDR2: MGHRA and YSYEKL. CDR3 bases: TGCGCCAGCAGCCGTGGGGACTCAGAGACCCAGTACTTC. It yields the protein CASSRGDSETQYF.

This rearrangement joins TRBV27 to TRBJ2-7; a weak D match, TRBD2 (5 bases). The germline V gene encodes CDR1 MNHEY and CDR2 SMNVEV (reference sequence). Trimming pared 4 bases from V and 0 bases from J, leaving 13 bases between. The CDR3 is made up of 15 amino acids. CDR3 protein: CASSSTGLASYEQYF. Here the CDR3 DNA reads TGTGCCAGCAGTTCCACCGGTCTAGCCTCCTACGAGCAGTACTTC.

There are a few counts of this clonotype. This chain connects TRBV10-3 to TRBJ1-2; 8 positions agree with TRBD1. This CDR3 region has 14 residues. The germline V gene encodes CDR1 ENHRY and CDR2 SYGVKD. J was trimmed by 8 bases and V by 0 bases; bases with no gene match: 5. CDR3 nucleotides: TGTGCCATCAGTGAGTCGGACAGGGCGGAAGGCTACACCTTC. Its protein is CAISESDRAEGYTF.

V is TRBV7-8 and J is TRBJ2-2, with a possible D match to TRBD2 (6 bases). The CDR3 totals 15 residues. Germline V gives CDR1 SGHVS, CDR2 FQNEAQ. The V end was cut by 3 bases, the J end by 6 bases, with 14 bases between. This chain's CDR3 is CASSLLVGGAGELFF. The CDR3 nucleotides are TGTGCCAGCAGCTTGTTGGTCGGAGGGGCCGGGGAGCTGTTTTTT.

The chain couples TRBV2 to TRBJ2-2; maybe TRBD1 (5 bases). Trimming cost V 10 bases and J 4 bases, with 19 bases left between them. Germline-derived CDR1 and CDR2 are SNHLY and FYNNEI. The CDR3 length is 15 residues. The CDR3 DNA reads TGTGCCACCAAAACCCGGACAAGAAGCACCGGGGAGCTGTTTTTT. Residues: CATKTRTRSTGELFF. Full variable domain (missing parts from reference TRBV2 and TRBJ2-2): EPEVTQTPSHQVTQMGQEVILRCVPISNHLYFYWYRQILGQKVEFLVSFYNNEISEKSEIFDDQFSVERPDGSNFTLKIRSTKLEDSAMYFCATKTRTRSTGELFFGEGSRLTVL.

The chain is built from TRBV5-8 and TRBJ2-5, with 9 bases identical to TRBD2. This CDR3 is 13 amino acids long. Trimming at V came to 6 bases and at J to 5 bases, leaving 5 bases not matched to a gene. In germline, CDR1 is SGHTS, CDR2 YDEGEE. In nucleotides, the CDR3 is TGTGCCAGCATCCACCTAGCGGGGGAGACCCAGTACTTC. The encoded protein is CASIHLAGETQYF.

The chain carries TRBV19 and TRBJ1-1; D perhaps matches TRBD1 (6 bases). The V gene's germline CDR1 is LNHDA and CDR2 SQIVND (reference sequence). The CDR3 contains 14 residues. Trimming shortened V by 6 bases and J by 5 bases, and 16 bases separated the two germline ends. The CDR3 nucleotides are TGTGCCAGTAGCTGGGGGGCCGGTGGAACTGAAGCTTTCTTT. It codes for CASSWGAGGTEAFF.

This clonotype was found a few times. The chain has TRBV7-6 and TRBJ1-2; unclear D gene. The V and J ends lost 5 bases and 4 bases respectively, with 14 bases between them. The CDR3 spans 14 residues. Germline V gene sequence: CDR1 SGHVS, CDR2 FNYEAQ. The chain's CDR3 is CASSLVGGRYGYTF. CDR3 DNA sequence: TGTGCCAGCAGCCTAGTTGGCGGACGCTATGGCTACACCTTC.

The rearrangement uses TRBV7-2 and TRBJ2-3, with a weak D call TRBD2 (5 bases). The CDR3 loop spans 15 amino acids. Trimming pared 1 base from V and 0 bases from J, leaving 8 bases between. Looked up from germline, CDR1 is SGHTA and CDR2 is FQGNSA. The CDR3 sequence is CASSLVSVSTDTQYF. CDR3 DNA: TGTGCCAGCAGCTTAGTTAGCGTTAGCACAGATACGCAGTATTTT.

This clonotype has a handful of counts. This chain uses TRBV4-1 with TRBJ1-1; D ambiguous. The CDR3 is made up of 15 amino acids. Trimming pared 4 bases from V and 1 base from J, leaving 13 bases between. CDR1 is MGHRA and CDR2 is YSYEKL in the germline V gene. The CDR3 sequence is CASSPHFGPNTEAFF. The CDR3 nucleotides are TGCGCCAGCAGCCCCCACTTCGGACCGAACACTGAAGCTTTCTTT.

This clonotype showed up just a few times. The rearrangement joins TRBV5-6 to TRBJ2-2, with D maybe TRBD1 (5 bases). Germline CDR1 SGHDT, CDR2 YYEEEE. V gave up 1 base and J gave up 5 bases, with 15 bases separating them. The CDR3 loop spans 16 amino acids. The CDR3 region is CASSLHLRGATGELFF. CDR3 DNA sequence: TGTGCCAGCAGCTTGCATTTACGTGGGGCGACCGGGGAGCTGTTTTTT.

As DNA, the CDR3 is TGTGCCAGCAGACAGGGGGCGGTTGCAGATACGCAGTATTTT. Its protein product is CASRQGAVADTQYF. The chain links TRBV11-2 to TRBJ2-3; 9 bases match TRBD1. From germline, CDR1 is SGHAT and CDR2 FQNNGV. The CDR3 has 14 residues. The ends lost 6 bases at V and 4 bases at J; junction bases unmatched: 5.

The chain combines TRBV18 with TRBJ2-1; weak D call: TRBD2 (6 bases). The CDR3 has 15 amino acids. V was shortened by 4 bases and J by 5 bases, with 15 bases between the two germline ends. Germline values: CDR1 KGHSH, CDR2 LQKENI. CDR3 DNA: TGTGCCAGCTCACTCACGCGGGGCATGGACAATGAGCAGTTCTTC. Its protein product is CASSLTRGMDNEQFF.

This clonotype turned up a few times. The chain has TRBV11-2 and TRBJ2-7; TRBD1 is a possible D gene (5 bases). The ends were cut back, 1 base at V and 7 bases at J, with 11 bases in the middle. Germline CDR1 and CDR2: SGHAT and FQNNGV. The CDR3 consists of 13 residues. The CDR3 region has the DNA TGTGCCAGCAGCTTAGGTCCTCGACAGGAGCAGTACTTC. Translation gives CASSLGPRQEQYF.

The CDR3 is CASSLGDRGIYGYTF. In nucleotides, the CDR3 is TGTGCCAGCAGTTTAGGTGACAGGGGGATCTATGGCTACACCTTC. The chain carries TRBV12-3 or TRBV12-4 and TRBJ1-2, with TRBD1 identical over 9 bases. This CDR3 has 15 amino acids. Trimming took 1 base from V and 4 from J; bases not matched to a gene: 4.

This clonotype was observed a handful of times. The CDR3 region is CASSSQGQVTGYTF. The CDR3 nucleotides read TGTGCCAGCAGCTCCCAAGGACAGGTTACTGGCTACACCTTC. The V gene is TRBV7-2, the J gene TRBJ1-2; 7 nucleotides match TRBD1. V lost 4 bases to trimming and J lost 7 bases; unmatched junction nucleotides: 9. This CDR3 region has 14 residues. The germline V gene has CDR1 SGHTA and CDR2 FQGNSA. Together with reference TRBV7-2 and TRBJ1-2, the CDR3 gives the full variable domain: GAGVSQSPSNKVTEKGKDVELRCDPISGHTALYWYRQSLGQGLEFLIYFQGNSAPDKSGLPSDRFSAERTGGSVSTLTIQRTQQEDSAVYLCASSSQGQVTGYTFGSGTRLTVV.

The table lists this clonotype with a few counts. This chain uses TRBV7-9 with TRBJ2-7; D is perhaps TRBD1 (5 bases). From germline, CDR1 is SEHNR and CDR2 FQNEAQ (reference sequence). The CDR3 totals 11 residues. V was pared by 5 bases and J by 7 bases, with 9 bases between. The CDR3 spells CASSTRQEQYF. In DNA, the CDR3 is TGTGCCAGCAGCACACGACAGGAGCAGTACTTC.